The source of this TCR beta chain is a study of neoadjuvant anti-PD-1 for oral cavity cancer. The CDR3 totals 15 residues. Germline loops: CDR1 SGDLS, CDR2 YYNGEE. V lost 0 bases, J lost 4 bases, and 14 bases lay in between. Documented time point: after neoadjuvant nivolumab, at surgical resection. The patients had HPV-negative, locally advanced oral cavity squamous cell carcinoma. Blood cells were analyzed directly, without culture or expansion. The assay was immunoSEQ multiplex PCR, and TCRdb's table has in-frame clones only and misses some. This sample yields over 65,000 clones, of which approximately 87% are seen a single time; 2.5% to 3% belongs to the top ten.

The V gene is TRBV9, the J gene TRBJ2-7; D is ambiguous. This sequence was found in a person between 40 and 85 years old with oral cavity squamous cell carcinoma. Sequenced material: PBMCs, taken after nivolumab (anti-PD-1) treatment. CDR3 sequence reads: CASSVAPTGLYEQYF. As DNA, the CDR3 is TGTGCCAGCAGCGTAGCCCCGACCGGCTTATACGAGCAGTACTTC.